Shown below are 9 T cell receptor beta chains from a single sample sequenced in a study of cytomegalovirus exposure and HLA in healthy donors. The PCR made use of 60 Vbeta and 13 Jbeta primers. The data were produced by immunoSEQ multiplex PCR, yet TCRdb's version contains in-frame clones alone and is incomplete. In the table there are roughly 95,000 clones, roughly four fifths of which are singletons. The sequenced sample was PBMCs. Source of these receptors: a man under 40 in good health and CMV-seropositive.

This sequence joins TRBV28 and TRBJ2-3, with 10 bases that match TRBD2. Per germline, CDR1 MDHEN and CDR2 SYDVKM. J lost 4 bases, V lost 6 bases, and 16 bases had no gene match. This CDR3 region has 18 residues. The DNA of the CDR3 is TGTGCCAGCAGCTCGCCGGGACTAGCGAAAGTCAACGCAGATACGCAGTATTTT. Translating it yields CASSSPGLAKVNADTQYF.

V gene TRBV15 combines with J gene TRBJ1-1; tentative D call: TRBD1 (5 bases). This CDR3 has 14 amino acids. Germline V gene sequence: CDR1 LNHNV, CDR2 YYDKDF (reference sequence). V was pared by 4 bases and J by 0 bases, with 9 bases between. For the CDR3, the DNA is TGTGCCACCAGCATGGCGACAGTGAACACTGAAGCTTTCTTT. Its translation is CATSMATVNTEAFF.

This chain uses TRBV9 with TRBJ2-3; 12 bases align to TRBD2. This CDR3 contains 16 residues. CDR1 SGDLS and CDR2 YYNGEE come from the germline V gene. Losses at the gene ends were 3 bases for V and 4 bases for J; bases not matched to a gene: 6. The CDR3 loop is CASSETTSGRADTQYF. Here the CDR3 DNA reads TGTGCCAGCAGCGAGACGACTAGCGGGAGAGCAGATACGCAGTATTTT.

This clone has a handful of counts. The chain combines TRBV28 with TRBJ1-1, with 7 bases fitting TRBD1. V dropped 3 bases and J dropped 1; count of bases not matched to a gene: 2. The CDR3 spans 14 residues. CDR1 is MDHEN and CDR2 is SYDVKM in the germline V gene. The DNA for the CDR3 is TGTGCCAGCAGTTTGGGACAGAAGAACACTGAAGCTTTCTTT. As protein: CASSLGQKNTEAFF.

By share, this clone ranks as medium-sized. J is TRBJ2-3 and V is TRBV6-4, with 9 bases identical to TRBD1. Trimming at V came to 6 bases and at J to 5 bases, leaving 6 bases not matched to a gene. Germline CDR1 and CDR2: MRHNA and SNTAGT. The CDR3 consists of 14 residues. In DNA, the CDR3 is TGTGCCAGCAGCCGGACAGGGGAGAGAGATACGCAGTATTTT. This translates into CASSRTGERDTQYF.

This clone was counted a single time. This sequence joins TRBV5-1 and TRBJ1-1; no definite D call. CDR1 and CDR2 (germline): SGHRS, YFSETQ. This CDR3 contains 13 residues. V was pared by 5 bases and J by 1 base, with 9 bases between. In nucleotides, the CDR3 is TGCGCCAGCAGGATGAACAAGAACACTGAAGCTTTCTTT. Its translation: CASRMNKNTEAFF.

CDR3 nucleotide sequence: TGTGCCAGCAGCTTAGGGCAGGGGCGAGAGGATACGCAGTATTTT. Translation gives CASSLGQGREDTQYF. The gene calls are TRBV7-9 and TRBJ2-3; D might be TRBD1 (6 bases). V was trimmed by 1 base and J by 6 bases, leaving 14 bases between them. The CDR3 spans 15 residues. Germline-derived CDR1 and CDR2 are SEHNR and FQNEAQ (reference sequence).

CDR3 nucleotide sequence: TGTGCCAGCAGCCGAGACAGGGAGTCTTTGCAGCCCCAGCATTTT. Translation gives CASSRDRESLQPQHF. The chain carries TRBV6-5 and TRBJ1-5; 7 bases fit TRBD1. The CDR3 is 15 amino acids. J gave up 7 bases and V 6 bases, and 12 bases lay outside the gene matches. Germline V gene lookup returns CDR1 MNHEY and CDR2 SVGAGI.

V gene TRBV21-1 combines with J gene TRBJ1-5; the D segment call TRBD1 is taken from the table without a DNA check. TRBV21-1 is annotated as a pseudogene. The CDR3 runs to 20 residues. CDR3 nucleotide sequence: TGTGCCAGCAGCAAAGAATTGGACAGGGGGCTAGGGTTATTCAATCAGCCCCAGCATTTT. Translated, it gives CASSKELDRGLGLFNQPQHF.